The 3 T cell receptor beta chains in this list originate from one sample, sequenced in a study of HIV-infected patients and healthy controls. Reverse transcription used about 510 ng RNA and constant-region primers for alpha and beta. Separate chain-specific third strand synthesis with multiplexing indices produced the alpha and beta libraries. TCRdb ran MiXCR on the 5' RACE reads and lists one entry per CDR3 protein. The repertoire includes about 6,600 distinct CDR3 sequences, 7.5% to 10% of them detected once, and 20% to 25% sits in the top ten. Follow-up blood was drawn about 14 weeks, roughly three months, after antiretroviral therapy began. All unsorted peripheral T cells were captured because whole blood was used without fractionation. Specimen: blood, collected during antiretroviral therapy. The receptors were sampled from an adult with HIV infection.

By share, this clonotype counts as medium-sized. The chain employs TRBV3-1 and TRBJ1-1; D remains ambiguous. V was clipped by 0 bases and J by 7 bases, with 15 bases between them. Germline loops: CDR1 LGHDT, CDR2 YNNKEL (reference sequence). CDR3 length: 15 amino acids. The CDR3 DNA reads TGTGCCAGCAGCCAAGAAGTGGTGTTAGGCGGTGAAGCTTTCTTT. Its translation: CASSQEVVLGGEAFF.

This clonotype was counted many times. J is TRBJ1-5 and V is TRBV4-1; possibly TRBD1 for D (5 bases). With 1 base removed from V and 7 bases from J, the gap between germline ends came to 14 bases. Germline values: CDR1 MGHRA, CDR2 YSYEKL. The CDR3 covers 15 residues. CDR3 sequence: CASSQAARDGQPQHF. In nucleotides, the CDR3 is TGCGCCAGCAGCCAAGCGGCTCGGGACGGCCAGCCCCAGCATTTT.

This clonotype was observed at least ten times. The rearrangement uses TRBV13 and TRBJ1-3; D is uncertain. The CDR3 is 12 amino acids. Germline V gene sequence: CDR1 PRHDT, CDR2 FYEKMQ (reference sequence). Trimming stripped 8 bases from V and 0 bases from J, with 5 bases between. The CDR3 DNA follows: TGTGCCAGCTCGTACTCTGGAAACACCATATATTTT. It translates to CASSYSGNTIYF.